This TCR beta chain was documented in a study of spatial heterogeneity in lung cancer. Study background: Fewer alpha-chain than beta-chain sequences were consistently detected. The average appearance count of each unique TCR and UMI combination in raw reads was more than ten.

Documented time point: sample taken at primary tumor resection. Whole RNA was taken from tumor, nontumor lung or frozen PBMC; it was then sequenced unsorted. Donors were some 72 untreated early-stage non-small cell lung cancer patients. This clonotype has ten or more counts. Every cDNA TCR molecule received its own unique molecular identifier. TCRdb used MiXCR to reprocess the 5' RACE reads, holding one entry per CDR3 protein. This table has about 21,000 distinct CDR3 sequences, roughly 4.6% appearing once. This CDR3 has 15 residues. Per the germline V gene, CDR1 is SEHNR and CDR2 is FQNEAQ (reference sequence). Deletions cut 1 base from V and 7 bases from J, with 11 bases between.

The rearrangement joins TRBV7-9 to TRBJ1-6, with D maybe TRBD1 (5 bases). The receptor was derived from a male donor with early-stage non-small cell lung cancer. Specimen: PBMCs, collected at surgery. In nucleotides, the CDR3 is TGTGCCAGCAGCTTAGACGGGGCGCAGAATTCACCCCTCCACTTT. It yields the protein CASSLDGAQNSPLHF. The full variable domain, its missing parts supplied by reference TRBV7-9 and TRBJ1-6, is DTGVSQNPRHKITKRGQNVTFRCDPISEHNRLYWYRQTLGQGPEFLTYFQNEAQLEKSRLLSDRFSAERPKGSFSTLEIQRTEQGDSAMYLCASSLDGAQNSPLHFGNGTRLTVT.